This TCR beta chain appears in the sequencing data of a study of T-cell reconstitution after alpha-beta-depleted transplantation in children. The authors prepared the TCRbeta library with unique molecular identifiers. In TCRdb, the PCR reads were re-called with MiXCR into one record per CDR3 protein. Found here are about 200,000 distinct CDR3 sequences, roughly 14% of them singletons; the top ten hold about 13%. The sequencing here drew on PBMCs from the stem cell graft donor, taken from the stem cell graft. The clonotype was recovered from a human donor who donated a stem cell graft to a child with acute lymphoblastic leukemia.

CDR3 protein: CASSPPGLAEPLAYEQYF. The CDR3 DNA sequence: TGTGCCAGCAGCCCCCCGGGACTAGCGGAACCTTTGGCGTACGAGCAGTACTTC. V gene TRBV11-1 combines with J gene TRBJ2-7; 11 bases fit TRBD2. The CDR3 covers 18 residues. Germline-derived CDR1 and CDR2 are SGHAT and FQDESV (reference sequence). Trimming took 5 bases from V and 4 from J; bases not matched to a gene: 16.